What follows are 25 T cell receptor beta chains derived from one specimen sequenced in a study of T cells in localized non-small cell lung cancer. Generated by immunoSEQ multiplex PCR, the TCRdb table keeps only in-frame clones and is missing some. The sample carries 6,500 to 8,000 clones, roughly 44% recorded once. The sample consisted of lymph node tissue, taken before any cancer treatment. All receptors come from a man aged 35-75 years with stage I lung adenocarcinoma.

This clone was picked up one time. The chain uses TRBV19 and TRBJ1-3; 7 bases fit TRBD1. Germline-derived CDR1 and CDR2 are LNHDA and SQIVND (reference sequence). The CDR3 is made up of 15 amino acids. Germline trimming cut 5 bases from V and 4 bases from J; bases unmatched to any gene: 8. CDR3 sequence: CASSRRGTAGNTIYF. The DNA for the CDR3 is TGTGCCAGTAGTCGGCGGGGGACAGCAGGAAACACCATATATTTT.

The chain links TRBV18 to TRBJ1-1; perhaps TRBD1 as D (5 bases). The germline V gene has CDR1 KGHSH and CDR2 LQKENI. Trimming left V 8 bases short and J 8 bases short, with 15 bases between. The CDR3 is made up of 12 amino acids. CDR3 protein: CASQPRGGEAFF. In nucleotides, the CDR3 is TGTGCCAGCCAACCAAGGGGCGGAGAAGCTTTCTTT. The variable domain in full, completed from reference TRBV18 and TRBJ1-1, reads NAGVMQNPRHLVRRRGQEARLRCSPMKGHSHVYWYRQLPEEGLKFMVYLQKENIIDESGMPKERFSAEFPKEGPSILRIQQVVRGDSAAYFCASQPRGGEAFFGQGTRLTVV.

This rearrangement joins TRBV28 to TRBJ2-3, with D possibly being TRBD2 (6 bases). V was cut by 4 bases and J by 4 bases, with 6 bases left in between. The CDR3 spans 12 residues. Germline V lookup: CDR1 MDHEN, CDR2 SYDVKM. The DNA for the CDR3 is TGTGCCAGCAGTTGGGGGGCAGATACGCAGTATTTT. This codes for CASSWGADTQYF.

About this clone itself: A read error may produce the germline difference seen at one junction end. The CDR3 sequence is CASSPLMTGIQETQYF. The CDR3 nucleotides read TGTGCCAGCTCACCACTGATGACGGGGATCCAAGAGACCCAATACTTC. V is TRBV18 and J is TRBJ2-5; a weak D match, TRBD2 (5 bases). The CDR3 totals 16 residues. Looked up from germline, CDR1 is KGHSH and CDR2 is LQKENI.

This clone appeared a single time. The chain is built from TRBV29-1 and TRBJ2-7, with D possibly matching TRBD2 (6 bases). Germline CDR1 is SQVTM and CDR2 is ANQGSEA. Trimming left V 1 base short and J 5 bases short, with 9 bases between. This CDR3 comprises 12 residues. In DNA, the CDR3 is TGCAGCGTTGAAGCGCGGGACGACGAGCAGTACTTC. Encoded protein: CSVEARDDEQYF.

The V call is TRBV1, the J call TRBJ2-3. TRBV1 is classified as a pseudogene. This CDR3 spans 12 amino acids. The CDR3 reads CASSQGMDTQYF. As DNA, the CDR3 is TGCGCCAGCAGCCAAGGGATGGATACGCAGTATTTT.

This sequence joins TRBV18 and TRBJ1-1; D unclear. Trimming removed 6 bases from V and 5 bases from J, with 10 bases in between. Germline V gene data show CDR1 as KGHSH and CDR2 as LQKENI. CDR3 length: 12 residues. In DNA form, the CDR3 reads TGTGCCAGCTCCCTAGACGGAACTGAAGCTTTCTTT. As protein: CASSLDGTEAFF. Complete variable domain (other parts from reference TRBV18 and TRBJ1-1): NAGVMQNPRHLVRRRGQEARLRCSPMKGHSHVYWYRQLPEEGLKFMVYLQKENIIDESGMPKERFSAEFPKEGPSILRIQQVVRGDSAAYFCASSLDGTEAFFGQGTRLTVV.

This clone was detected a few times. The chain employs TRBV19 and TRBJ2-1; no clear D. Trimming shortened V by 1 base and J by 2 bases, and 6 bases separated the two germline ends. CDR1 and CDR2 from the germline V gene are LNHDA and SQIVND (reference sequence). The CDR3 has 14 residues. The CDR3 reads CASSIGEAYNEQFF. CDR3 bases: TGTGCCAGTAGTATAGGAGAAGCCTACAATGAGCAGTTCTTC.

The genes are TRBV29-1 and TRBJ2-7; 9 positions match TRBD1. The CDR3 is 13 amino acids. Germline V gene lookup returns CDR1 SQVTM and CDR2 ANQGSEA. Unmatched junction bases numbered 3, after V lost 4 bases and J lost 2 bases. The CDR3 DNA follows: TGCAGCGTTGGGACAGGGGAAACCTACGAGCAGTACTTC. It encodes CSVGTGETYEQYF.

The chain links TRBV7-1 to TRBJ2-7; D is ambiguous. TRBV7-1 carries the ORF label, with uncertain function. Between the trimmed V and J ends, which lost 5 bases and 5 bases, there was a span of 16 bases. The CDR3 totals 14 residues. CDR3 bases: TGTGCCAGCAGCCCCCAAGGTGGGCTCCACGAGCAGTACTTC. Translating it yields CASSPQGGLHEQYF.

The table lists this clone with a few counts. This chain joins TRBV6-8 and TRBJ1-2, with D hard to call. V was cut by 6 bases and J by 2 bases, with 10 bases left in between. CDR1 is MNHGY and CDR2 is SAAAGT in the germline V gene. CDR3 length equals 13 residues. The CDR3 DNA is TGTGCCAGCAGGACGACAATGAACTATGGCTACACCTTC. It yields the protein CASRTTMNYGYTF.

The chain is built from TRBV23-1 and TRBJ2-2, with TRBD1 identical over 8 bases. TRBV23-1 falls under the ORF class, with uncertain function. J was trimmed by 4 bases and V by 0 bases; bases with no gene match: 19. The CDR3 is 21 amino acids. This CDR3 is CASSQSLPGQARSGGTGELFF. CDR3 DNA sequence: TGCGCCAGCAGTCAATCACTTCCGGGACAGGCGCGATCGGGTGGCACCGGGGAGCTGTTTTTT.

This chain joins TRBV9 and TRBJ2-3; 8 bases agree with TRBD2. Trimming at V came to 2 bases and at J to 0 bases, leaving 5 bases not matched to a gene. The germline V gene has CDR1 SGDLS and CDR2 YYNGEE. This CDR3 comprises 16 residues. The CDR3, as DNA: TGTGCCAGCAGCGTTAGCCCTAGCGGGAGCACAGATACGCAGTATTTT. This translates into CASSVSPSGSTDTQYF.

This clone was recorded a few times. The rearrangement joins TRBV18 to TRBJ2-1; 10 bases line up with TRBD1. V shed 5 bases and J 3 bases; nucleotides not matched to a gene: 4. The CDR3 loop spans 15 amino acids. Per the germline V gene, CDR1 is KGHSH and CDR2 is LQKENI. This CDR3 is CASSVGTGDYNEQFF. DNA for the CDR3: TGTGCCAGCTCAGTTGGGACAGGGGACTACAATGAGCAGTTCTTC. The entire variable domain, with the rest obtained from reference TRBV18 and TRBJ2-1, is as follows: NAGVMQNPRHLVRRRGQEARLRCSPMKGHSHVYWYRQLPEEGLKFMVYLQKENIIDESGMPKERFSAEFPKEGPSILRIQQVVRGDSAAYFCASSVGTGDYNEQFFGPGTRLTVL.

The V and J genes are TRBV6-8 and TRBJ1-1; D may be TRBD1 (5 bases). Deletions cut 4 bases from V and 1 base from J, with 10 bases between. CDR3 length: 14 amino acids. CDR1 MNHGY and CDR2 SAAAGT come from the germline V gene. This chain's CDR3 is CASSFRGANTEAFF. CDR3 nucleotides: TGTGCCAGCAGTTTCCGCGGGGCGAACACTGAAGCTTTCTTT.

The rearrangement links TRBV6-8 to TRBJ1-1; D gene unclear. V dropped 0 bases and J dropped 2 bases, with 4 bases sitting between them. From germline, CDR1 is MNHGY and CDR2 SAAAGT. This CDR3 region has 13 residues. In nucleotides, the CDR3 is TGTGCCAGCAGTTACTCGAGAAACACTGAAGCTTTCTTT. Protein: CASSYSRNTEAFF.

In its sample, this clone was seen a few times. The chain recombines TRBV19 with TRBJ2-5; 8 bases are shared with TRBD2. The germline CDR1 and CDR2 sequences are LNHDA and SQIVND (reference sequence). This CDR3 comprises 18 residues. Losses at the gene ends were 4 bases for V and 5 bases for J; bases not matched to a gene: 18. This chain's CDR3 is CASSSLGIAGSPGETQYF. The DNA of the CDR3 is TGTGCCAGTAGTAGTCTGGGGATAGCGGGGTCCCCCGGTGAGACCCAGTACTTC.

There are a few counts of this clone. The chain employs TRBV7-6 and TRBJ2-3; 7 bases agree with TRBD2. Germline trimming cut 4 bases from V and 1 base from J; bases unmatched to any gene: 5. The CDR3 loop spans 15 amino acids. The germline CDR1 and CDR2 sequences are SGHVS and FNYEAQ. The CDR3 protein is CASSSRDYRTDTQYF. In nucleotides, the CDR3 is TGTGCCAGCAGCTCGAGGGACTACCGCACAGATACGCAGTATTTT.

This clone was detected a few times. This chain joins TRBV4-1 and TRBJ2-7; a weak D match, TRBD1 (5 bases). Trimming took 0 bases from V and 7 from J, leaving 13 bases between them. In germline, CDR1 is MGHRA, CDR2 YSYEKL. This CDR3 has 14 amino acids. For the CDR3, the DNA is TGCGCCAGCAGCCAAGATTCCCAGGGTTGGGAGCAGTACTTC. It is translated as CASSQDSQGWEQYF.

This clone came up a few times. The V call is TRBV30, the J call TRBJ1-1, with unresolved D. Germline-derived CDR1 and CDR2 are GTSNPN and SVGIG (reference sequence). The CDR3 extends over 14 amino acids. V shed 2 bases and J shed 4 bases, with 14 bases lying between them. CDR3 amino acids: CAWSLPLGPTEAFF. Here the CDR3 DNA reads TGTGCCTGGAGTTTACCCCTTGGCCCCACTGAAGCTTTCTTT.

This clone was detected a few times. The chain recombines TRBV6-8 with TRBJ2-3; 14 bases line up with TRBD2. J gave up 4 bases and V 8 bases, and 5 bases lay outside the gene matches. The V gene's germline CDR1 is MNHGY and CDR2 SAAAGT. The CDR3 spans 15 residues. The CDR3 DNA reads as TGTGCCAGCGGGGCGGGACTAGCGGGGGCAGATACGCAGTATTTT. Its translation is CASGAGLAGADTQYF.

This clone was counted between two and nine times. Here the CDR3 reads CASSALSDFEYEQYF. The DNA of the CDR3 is TGTGCCAGCAGTGCCCTTTCAGATTTCGAATATGAGCAGTACTTC. The chain has TRBV28 and TRBJ2-7; no reliable D call. CDR1 and CDR2 from the germline V gene are MDHEN and SYDVKM. Trimming took off 5 bases at V and 7 bases at J, with 21 bases between the two ends. CDR3 length: 15 residues.

This sequence joins TRBV6-7 and TRBJ2-4; D is perhaps TRBD1 or TRBD2 (5 bases each). TRBV6-7 is placed among ORFs of uncertain function. The V end was cut by 5 bases, the J end by 9 bases, with 20 bases between. This CDR3 contains 15 residues. The CDR3, as DNA: TGTGCCAGCAGTCTGGGGACCACGACCTTAGGCATTCAGTACTTC. Residues: CASSLGTTTLGIQYF.

The genes are TRBV28 and TRBJ2-7; the match to TRBD1 covers 7 bases. Germline trimming cut 5 bases from V and 4 bases from J; bases unmatched to any gene: 11. The CDR3 is 15 amino acids. Germline V gives CDR1 MDHEN, CDR2 SYDVKM. CDR3 DNA sequence: TGTGCCAGCAGTCCCCCGACAGGGCAATCATACGAGCAGTACTTC. It specifies CASSPPTGQSYEQYF.

This clone was seen more than once but under ten times. The chain is built from TRBV12-5 and TRBJ1-4; no definite D call. CDR3 length: 12 residues. CDR1 is LGHNT, CDR2 FRNRAP, per germline. The chain's CDR3 is CASNISDEKLFF. For the CDR3, the DNA is TGTGCCAGCAACATATCGGATGAAAAACTGTTTTTT.